The present TCR beta chain was sequenced within a study of vaccination and CD4 T cells after COVID-19. Across the study: Cells were stimulated with overlapping spike peptide pools from SARS-CoV-2, HCoV-NL63, HCoV-OC43 and HCoV-229E.

Comment on this clonotype: The antigen remains undetermined.

Germline CDR1 and CDR2: SEHNR and FQNEAQ (reference sequence). V was cut by 2 bases and J by 9 bases, with 11 bases left in between. The CDR3 is made up of 13 amino acids. Study conclusions and caveats: Of the reactive clones in convalescent patients, a median approximately 89% showed up only post-vaccination. In convalescent patients, 304 of 307 vaccine-specific clones were mono-reactive for SARS-CoV-2 spike.

Treatment indicated: roughly 11-day PBMC culture with coronavirus spike peptide pools or control peptides (ViraFEST assay). Peptide-pool expansion of antigen-specific T cells preceded TCR sequencing in ViraFEST. An Oncomine TCR Beta short-read assay was used to sequence the DNA from cultured CD4+ T cells. TCRdb re-called the PCR reads with MiXCR, one entry per CDR3 protein. The sample yields 11,000 or so distinct CDR3 sequences, approximately 50% seen once. The receptor was derived from a human donor who had recovered from COVID-19. The J gene is TRBJ1-5, the V gene TRBV7-9, with no clear D. Sample: CD4+ T cells from blood, cultured in vitro. The CDR3 spells CASSLMDSAPQHF. CDR3 nucleotides: TGTGCCAGCAGCTTAATGGATTCCGCGCCCCAGCATTTT.